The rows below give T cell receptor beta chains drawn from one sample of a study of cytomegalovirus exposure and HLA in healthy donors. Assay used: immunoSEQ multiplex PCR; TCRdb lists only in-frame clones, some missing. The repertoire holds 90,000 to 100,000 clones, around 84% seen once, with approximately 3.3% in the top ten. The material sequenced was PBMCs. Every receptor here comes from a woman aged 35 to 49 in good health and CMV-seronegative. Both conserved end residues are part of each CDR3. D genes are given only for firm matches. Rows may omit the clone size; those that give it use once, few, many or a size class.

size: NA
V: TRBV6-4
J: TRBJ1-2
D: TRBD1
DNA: TGTGCCAGCAGTAGAGGGGGCCTGGGTGGCTACACCTTC
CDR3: CASSRGGLGGYTF

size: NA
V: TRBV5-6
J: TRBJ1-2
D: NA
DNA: TGTGCCAGCAGCTCAACAGGCCCTAACTATGGCTACACCTTC
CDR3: CASSSTGPNYGYTF

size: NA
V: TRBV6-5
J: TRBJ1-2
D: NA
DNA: TGTGCCAGCAGTTACTCGTTCTCCAGATACTATGGCTACACCTTC
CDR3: CASSYSFSRYYGYTF

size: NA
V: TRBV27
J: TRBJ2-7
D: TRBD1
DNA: TGTGCCAGCAGTGTACCGGGACAGGGGTTTTACGAGCAGTACTTC
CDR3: CASSVPGQGFYEQYF

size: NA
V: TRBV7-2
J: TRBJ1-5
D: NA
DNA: TGTGCCAGCAGCCCAGGACGCGGGGATCAGCCCCAGCATTTT
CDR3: CASSPGRGDQPQHF

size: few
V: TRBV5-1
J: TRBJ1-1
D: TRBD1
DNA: TGCGCCAGCAGCCCGTCCGGACAGGGCTCAAACACTGAAGCTTTCTTT
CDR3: CASSPSGQGSNTEAFF

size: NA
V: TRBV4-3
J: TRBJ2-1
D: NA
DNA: TGCGCCAGCAGCAAGTGGGAGAGCGGTCGGGAGCAGTTCTTC
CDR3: CASSKWESGREQFF

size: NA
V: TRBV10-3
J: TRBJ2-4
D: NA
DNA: TGTGCCATCAGTGAAAGGGGAGGCAAAAACATTCAGTACTTC
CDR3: CAISERGGKNIQYF

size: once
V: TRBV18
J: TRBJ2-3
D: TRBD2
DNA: TGTGCCAGCTCACGCTTTTCTAGCGGGAGCGCAGATACGCAGTATTTT
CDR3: CASSRFSSGSADTQYF

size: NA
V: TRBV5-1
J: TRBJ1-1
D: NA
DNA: TGCGCCAGCAGCTTGGTTAGGGGTTACACTGAAGCTTTCTTT
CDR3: CASSLVRGYTEAFF

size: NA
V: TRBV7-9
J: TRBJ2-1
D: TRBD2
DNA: TGTTCCAGCAGCTTAGATCCAAGTGGACTAGCGGGTTACAATGAGCAGTTCTTC
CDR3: CSSSLDPSGLAGYNEQFF

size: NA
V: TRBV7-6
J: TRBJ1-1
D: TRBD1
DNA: TGTGCCAGCAGCAGACAGGGCGGACTCACGGTCATGAACACTGAAGCTTTCTTT
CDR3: CASSRQGGLTVMNTEAFF

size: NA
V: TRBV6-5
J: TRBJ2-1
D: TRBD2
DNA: TGTGCCAGCAGTTACCTAGCGGGGGAGTACAATGAGCAGTTCTTC
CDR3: CASSYLAGEYNEQFF

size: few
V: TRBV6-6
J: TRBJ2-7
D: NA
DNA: TGTGCCAGCAGTTTAGACGTGACGGGCGAGCAGTACTTC
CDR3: CASSLDVTGEQYF

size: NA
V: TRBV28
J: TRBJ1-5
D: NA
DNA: TGTGCCAGCAGTTCCTCTCCCCAACTCGTACGGCCCCAGCATTTT
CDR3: CASSSSPQLVRPQHF

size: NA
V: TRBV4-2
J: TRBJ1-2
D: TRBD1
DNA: TGTGCCAGCAGCCTAGTAAGGGGGCGAAACTATGGCTACACCTTC
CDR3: CASSLVRGRNYGYTF

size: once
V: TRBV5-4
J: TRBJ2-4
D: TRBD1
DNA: TGTGCCAGCAGCCCCGACAGGGGCATAAACATTCAGTACTTC
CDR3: CASSPDRGINIQYF

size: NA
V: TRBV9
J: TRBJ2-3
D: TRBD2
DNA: TGTGCCAGCAGCCTCCAGACTAGCGGTCCCACAGATACGCAGTATTTT
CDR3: CASSLQTSGPTDTQYF

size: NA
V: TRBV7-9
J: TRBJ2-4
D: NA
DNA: TGTGCCAGCAGCTTTTCAGGGACCAAAAACATTCAGTACTTC
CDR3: CASSFSGTKNIQYF

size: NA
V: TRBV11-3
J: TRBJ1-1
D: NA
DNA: TGTGCCAGCAGCTTAGGAAGGGACAAACTAGGGACTGAAGCTTTCTTT
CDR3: CASSLGRDKLGTEAFF

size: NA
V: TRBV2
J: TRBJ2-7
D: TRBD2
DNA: TGTGCCAGCAGTGAACTAAGCGGGAGGTTGGCCTACGAGCAGTACTTC
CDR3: CASSELSGRLAYEQYF

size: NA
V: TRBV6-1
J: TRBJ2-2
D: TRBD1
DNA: TGTGCCAGCACAAGACAGGGCCCGAACACCGGGGAGCTGTTTTTT
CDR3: CASTRQGPNTGELFF

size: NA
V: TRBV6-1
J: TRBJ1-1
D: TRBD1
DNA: TGTGCCAGCAGTGAGACCGGACAGGGGGTTAGAGGCACTGAAGCTTTCTTT
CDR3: CASSETGQGVRGTEAFF

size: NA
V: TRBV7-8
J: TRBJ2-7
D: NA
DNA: TGTGCCAGCACCCAGCAGCGGCACTACGGCAAGCAGTACTTC
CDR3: CASTQQRHYGKQYF

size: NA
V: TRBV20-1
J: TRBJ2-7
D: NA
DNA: TGCAGTGCTTCGAGGAACGAGCAGTACTTC
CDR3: CSASRNEQYF

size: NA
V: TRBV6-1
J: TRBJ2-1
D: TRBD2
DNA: TGTGCCAGCAAAAGTAGCGGGAGTTCCAATGAGCAGTTCTTC
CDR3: CASKSSGSSNEQFF

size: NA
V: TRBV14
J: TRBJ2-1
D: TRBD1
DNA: TGTGCCAGCAGCCAAGATGTGGGGCTAGGGACAGGGGTAGGCAATGAGCAGTTCTTC
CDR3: CASSQDVGLGTGVGNEQFF

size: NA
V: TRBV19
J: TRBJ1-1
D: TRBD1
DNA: TGTGCCAGCAAAAATCGACAGGGCGGTACTGAAGCTTTCTTT
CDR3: CASKNRQGGTEAFF

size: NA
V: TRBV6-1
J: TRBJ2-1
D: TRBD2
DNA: TGTTCTACTAGCGGGTCCTCTCTAGGGGCCAATGAGCAGTTCTTC
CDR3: CSTSGSSLGANEQFF

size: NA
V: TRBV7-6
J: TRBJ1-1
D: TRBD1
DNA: TGTGCCAGCAGCTCGGGACAGCCCAACACTGAAGCTTTCTTT
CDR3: CASSSGQPNTEAFF

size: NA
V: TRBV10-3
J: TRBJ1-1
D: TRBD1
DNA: TGTGCCATCAGCAAAAGAGGGACAGTGGATACTGAAGCTTTCTTT
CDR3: CAISKRGTVDTEAFF

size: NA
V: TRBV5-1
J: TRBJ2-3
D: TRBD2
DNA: TGCGCCAGCAGCGGACTAGCGGGAGGATTGGATACGCAGTATTTT
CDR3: CASSGLAGGLDTQYF

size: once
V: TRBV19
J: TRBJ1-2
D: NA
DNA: TGTGCCAGTAATCAGAACTATGGCTACACCTTC
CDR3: CASNQNYGYTF

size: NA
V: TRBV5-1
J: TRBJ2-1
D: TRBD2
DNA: TGCGCCAGCAGCCTAAGACTAGCGGGAGGGCAGAGCTCCTACAATGAGCAGTTCTTC
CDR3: CASSLRLAGGQSSYNEQFF

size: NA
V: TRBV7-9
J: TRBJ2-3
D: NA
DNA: TGTGCCAGCAGCTTCAGAGACTCAGACCTCGCACATACGCAGTATTTT
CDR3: CASSFRDSDLAHTQYF

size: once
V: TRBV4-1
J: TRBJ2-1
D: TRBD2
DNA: TGCGCCAGCAGCATTACCGGGACTAGCGGGATGAGCTCCTACAATGAGCAGTTCTTC
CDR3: CASSITGTSGMSSYNEQFF

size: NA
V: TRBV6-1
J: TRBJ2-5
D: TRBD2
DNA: TGTGCCAGCAGTGAAGAGGCAGGTGGCCCGGGACTAGCGGGATCACCTAGGGAGACCCAGTACTTC
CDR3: CASSEEAGGPGLAGSPRETQYF

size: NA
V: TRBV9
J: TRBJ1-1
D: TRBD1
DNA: TGTGCCAGCAGCTTACAGGGGGCGGTCACTGAAGCTTTCTTT
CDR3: CASSLQGAVTEAFF

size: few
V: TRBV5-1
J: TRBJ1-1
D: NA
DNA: TGCGCCAGCAGCCTCAGGGCTGGGAACACTGAAGCTTTCTTT
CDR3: CASSLRAGNTEAFF

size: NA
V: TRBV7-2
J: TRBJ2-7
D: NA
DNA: TGTGCCAGCAGCTCACGGGGGGCTTGGGAGCAGTACTTC
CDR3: CASSSRGAWEQYF

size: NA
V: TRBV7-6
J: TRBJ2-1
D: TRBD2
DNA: TGTGCCAGCAGCCAACCTTTGCGGGAGGGCCGCAATGAGCAGTTCTTC
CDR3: CASSQPLREGRNEQFF

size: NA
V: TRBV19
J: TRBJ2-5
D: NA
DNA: TGTGCCAGTAGTGGATCAGGGTCGGGAGAGACCCAGTACTTC
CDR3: CASSGSGSGETQYF

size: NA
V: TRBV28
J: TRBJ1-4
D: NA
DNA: TGTGCCAGCAGTCCTGGGGGAGGAGGTAATGAAAAACTGTTTTTT
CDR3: CASSPGGGGNEKLFF

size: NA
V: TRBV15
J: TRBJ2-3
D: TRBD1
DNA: TGTGCCACCAGCAGGGACAGGGGTGGCACAGATACGCAGTATTTT
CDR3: CATSRDRGGTDTQYF

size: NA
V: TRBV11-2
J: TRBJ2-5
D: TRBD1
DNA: TGTGCCAGCAGTTGGGGACAGGGGCAAGAGACCCAGTACTTC
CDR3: CASSWGQGQETQYF

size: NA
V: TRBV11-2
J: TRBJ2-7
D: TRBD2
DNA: TGTGCCAGCAGTCAAGGACTAGCGGGAGTATACGAGCAGTACTTC
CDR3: CASSQGLAGVYEQYF

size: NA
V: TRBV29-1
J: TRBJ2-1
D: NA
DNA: TGCAGCGTGCGAGTAGTCTACAATGAGCAGTTCTTC
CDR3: CSVRVVYNEQFF

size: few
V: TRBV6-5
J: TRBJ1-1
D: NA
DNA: TGTGCCAGCAGTTACGGCCCGAACACTGAAGCTTTCTTT
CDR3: CASSYGPNTEAFF